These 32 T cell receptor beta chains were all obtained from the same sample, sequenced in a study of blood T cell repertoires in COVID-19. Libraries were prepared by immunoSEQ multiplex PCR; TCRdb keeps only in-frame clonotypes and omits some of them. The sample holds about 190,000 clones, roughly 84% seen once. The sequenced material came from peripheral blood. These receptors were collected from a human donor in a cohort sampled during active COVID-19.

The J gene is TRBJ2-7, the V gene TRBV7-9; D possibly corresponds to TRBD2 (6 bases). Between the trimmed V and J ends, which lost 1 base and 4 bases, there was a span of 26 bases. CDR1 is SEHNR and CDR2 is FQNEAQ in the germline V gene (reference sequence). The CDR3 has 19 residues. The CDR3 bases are TGTGCCAGCAGCTTAGATCCCTATTCCGGGGAGGCTTGGGTTTACGAGCAGTACTTC. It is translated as CASSLDPYSGEAWVYEQYF.

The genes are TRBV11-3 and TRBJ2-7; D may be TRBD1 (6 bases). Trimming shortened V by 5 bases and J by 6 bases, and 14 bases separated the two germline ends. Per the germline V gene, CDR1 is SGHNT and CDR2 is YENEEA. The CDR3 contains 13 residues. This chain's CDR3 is CASSPWGRCEQYV. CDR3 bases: TGTGCCAGCAGCCCCTGGGGGCGCTGCGAGCAGTACGTC.

The chain's CDR3 is CASSLERGLNTEAFF. CDR3 DNA: TGCGCCAGCAGCTTGGAAAGGGGCCTAAACACTGAAGCTTTCTTT. The chain carries TRBV5-1 and TRBJ1-1; D may be TRBD1 (5 bases). Trimming removed 0 bases at V and 2 bases at J, with 11 bases between. The CDR3 spans 15 residues. Germline CDR1 SGHRS, CDR2 YFSETQ.

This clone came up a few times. The CDR3 loop is CASSRTVNNYGYTF. The CDR3, as DNA: TGTGCCAGCAGTCGGACAGTTAATAACTATGGCTACACCTTC. The chain joins TRBV6-5 to TRBJ1-2, with D possibly being TRBD1 (6 bases). V was cut by 5 bases and J by 1 base, with 11 bases left in between. Germline CDR1 is MNHEY and CDR2 is SVGAGI. The CDR3 has 14 residues.

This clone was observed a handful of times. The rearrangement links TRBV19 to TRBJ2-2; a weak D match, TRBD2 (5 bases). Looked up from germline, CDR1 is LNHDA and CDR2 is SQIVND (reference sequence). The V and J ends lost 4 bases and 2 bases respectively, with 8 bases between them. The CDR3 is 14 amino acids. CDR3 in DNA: TGTGCCAGTAGTAGCGGGCTTAACACCGGGGAGCTGTTTTTT. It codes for CASSSGLNTGELFF.

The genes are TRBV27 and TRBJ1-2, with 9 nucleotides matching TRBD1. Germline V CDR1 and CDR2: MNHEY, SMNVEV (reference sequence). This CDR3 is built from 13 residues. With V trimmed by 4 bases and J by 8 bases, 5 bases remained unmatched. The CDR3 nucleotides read TGTGCCAGCAGTTCACAGGGGGCCCGGGGCTACACCTTC. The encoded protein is CASSSQGARGYTF.

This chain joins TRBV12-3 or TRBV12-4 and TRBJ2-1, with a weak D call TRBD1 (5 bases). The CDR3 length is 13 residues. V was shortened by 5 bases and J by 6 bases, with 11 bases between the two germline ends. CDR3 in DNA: TGTGCCAGCAGTCGAGGACAAGGCAATGAGCAGTTCTTC. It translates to CASSRGQGNEQFF.

CDR3 DNA: TGCGCCAGCAGTGAGGTCAGCGGGGGAAACGAGCAGTACGTC. As protein: CASSEVSGGNEQYV. This chain connects TRBV10-2 to TRBJ2-7; 8 nucleotides agree with TRBD2. With 2 bases clipped from V and 5 bases from J, the junction kept 5 bases outside the gene matches. This CDR3 has 14 residues. Germline lookup yields CDR1 WSHSY and CDR2 SAAADI.

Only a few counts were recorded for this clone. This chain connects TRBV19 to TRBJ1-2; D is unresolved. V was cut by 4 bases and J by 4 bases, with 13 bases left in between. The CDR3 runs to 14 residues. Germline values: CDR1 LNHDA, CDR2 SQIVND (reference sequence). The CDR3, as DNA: TGTGCCAGTAGTAATCCGGGAATCGGCTATGGCTACACCTTC. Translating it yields CASSNPGIGYGYTF. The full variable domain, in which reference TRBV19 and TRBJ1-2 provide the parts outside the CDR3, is DGGITQSPKYLFRKEGQNVTLSCEQNLNHDAMYWYRQDPGQGLRLIYYSQIVNDFQKGDIAEGYSVSREKKESFPLTVTSAQKNPTAFYLCASSNPGIGYGYTFGSGTRLTVV.

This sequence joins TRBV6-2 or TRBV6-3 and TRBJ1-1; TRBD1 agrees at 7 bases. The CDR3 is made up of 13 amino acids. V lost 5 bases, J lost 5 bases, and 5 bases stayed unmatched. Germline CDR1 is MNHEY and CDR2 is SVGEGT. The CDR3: CASSTGVLTEAFF. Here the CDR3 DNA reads TGTGCCAGCAGTACAGGGGTTCTAACTGAAGCTTTCTTT.

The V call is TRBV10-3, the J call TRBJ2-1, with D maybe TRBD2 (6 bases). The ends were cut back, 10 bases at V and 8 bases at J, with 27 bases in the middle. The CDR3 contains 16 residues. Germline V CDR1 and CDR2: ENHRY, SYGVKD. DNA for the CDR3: TGTGCCACCCGCCTAGCGATGGGACTCGGCCGGGATGAGCAGTTCTTC. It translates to CATRLAMGLGRDEQFF.

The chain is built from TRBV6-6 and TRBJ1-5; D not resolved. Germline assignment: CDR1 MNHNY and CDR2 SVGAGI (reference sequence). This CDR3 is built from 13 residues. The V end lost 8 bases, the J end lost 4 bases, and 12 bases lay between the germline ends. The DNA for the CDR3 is TGTGCCAGCGGCGGTGGGAGGAATCAGCCCCAGCATTTT. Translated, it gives CASGGGRNQPQHF.

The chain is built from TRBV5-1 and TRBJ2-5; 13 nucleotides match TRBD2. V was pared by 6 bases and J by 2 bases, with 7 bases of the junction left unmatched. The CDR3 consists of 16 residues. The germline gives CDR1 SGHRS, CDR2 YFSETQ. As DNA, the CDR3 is TGCGCCAGCAACCTGGGACTAGCGGGGATTCAAGAGACCCAGTACTTC. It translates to CASNLGLAGIQETQYF.

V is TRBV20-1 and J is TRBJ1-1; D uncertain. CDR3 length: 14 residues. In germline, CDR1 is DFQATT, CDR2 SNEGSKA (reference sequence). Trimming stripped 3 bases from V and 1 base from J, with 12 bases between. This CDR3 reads CSASPPGKNTEAFF. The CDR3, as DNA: TGCAGTGCTAGTCCCCCGGGGAAGAACACTGAAGCTTTCTTT.

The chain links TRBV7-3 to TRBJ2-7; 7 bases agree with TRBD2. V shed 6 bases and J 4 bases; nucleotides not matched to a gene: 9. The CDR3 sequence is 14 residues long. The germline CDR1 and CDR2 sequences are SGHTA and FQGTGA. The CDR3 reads CASRTRGKGYEQYV. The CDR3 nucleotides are TGTGCCAGCAGGACGCGGGGGAAAGGTTACGAGCAGTACGTC.

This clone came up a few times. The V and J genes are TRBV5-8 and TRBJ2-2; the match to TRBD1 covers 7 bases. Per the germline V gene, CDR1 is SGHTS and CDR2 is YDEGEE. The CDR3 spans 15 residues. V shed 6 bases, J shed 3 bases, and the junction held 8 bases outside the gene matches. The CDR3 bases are TGTGCCAGCAAGACAGGGTACGGAGACACCGGGGAGCTGTTTTTT. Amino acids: CASKTGYGDTGELFF.

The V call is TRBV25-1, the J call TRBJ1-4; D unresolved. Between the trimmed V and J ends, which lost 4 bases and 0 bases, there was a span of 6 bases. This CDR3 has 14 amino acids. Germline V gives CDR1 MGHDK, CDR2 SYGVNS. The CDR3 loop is CASSGSSTNEKLFF. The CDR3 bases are TGTGCCAGCAGTGGGAGTTCAACTAATGAAAAACTGTTTTTT. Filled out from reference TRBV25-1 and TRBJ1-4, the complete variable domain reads EADIYQTPRYLVIGTGKKITLECSQTMGHDKMYWYQQDPGMELHLIHYSYGVNSTEKGDLSSESTVSRIRTEHFPLTLESARPSHTSQYLCASSGSSTNEKLFFGSGTQLSVL.

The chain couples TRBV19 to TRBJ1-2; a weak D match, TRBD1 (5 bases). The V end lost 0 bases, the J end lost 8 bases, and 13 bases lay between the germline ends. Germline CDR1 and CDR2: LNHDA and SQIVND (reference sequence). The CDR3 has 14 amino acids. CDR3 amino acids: CASSIDQGLAGYTF. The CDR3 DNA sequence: TGTGCCAGTAGTATAGATCAGGGTTTGGCCGGCTACACCTTC.

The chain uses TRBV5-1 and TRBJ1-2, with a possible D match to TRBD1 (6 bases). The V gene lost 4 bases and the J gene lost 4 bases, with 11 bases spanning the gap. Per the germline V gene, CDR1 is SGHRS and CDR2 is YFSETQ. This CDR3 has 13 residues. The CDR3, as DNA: TGCGCCAGCAGCCCAGGGGCTTCCTATGGCTACACCTTC. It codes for CASSPGASYGYTF.

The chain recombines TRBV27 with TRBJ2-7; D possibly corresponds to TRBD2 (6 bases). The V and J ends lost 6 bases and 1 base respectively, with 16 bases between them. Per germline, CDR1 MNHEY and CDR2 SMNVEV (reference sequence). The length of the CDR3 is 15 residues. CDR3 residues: CASSTNFRGSYEQYF. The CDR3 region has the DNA TGTGCCAGCAGCACTAATTTCCGGGGGTCCTACGAGCAGTACTTC.

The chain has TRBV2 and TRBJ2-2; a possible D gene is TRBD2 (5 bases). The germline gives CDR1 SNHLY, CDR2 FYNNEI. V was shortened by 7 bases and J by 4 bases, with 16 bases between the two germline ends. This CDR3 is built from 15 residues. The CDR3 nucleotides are TGTGCCAGCAAAGTCAAGGGAGCAGGCACCGGGGAGCTGTTTTTT. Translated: CASKVKGAGTGELFF.

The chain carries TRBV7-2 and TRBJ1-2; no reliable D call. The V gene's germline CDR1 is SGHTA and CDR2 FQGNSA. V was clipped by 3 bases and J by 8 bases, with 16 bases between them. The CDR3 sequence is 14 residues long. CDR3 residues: CASSLPSSSEGYTF. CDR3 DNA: TGTGCCAGCAGCTTGCCAAGCTCCTCCGAGGGCTACACCTTC.

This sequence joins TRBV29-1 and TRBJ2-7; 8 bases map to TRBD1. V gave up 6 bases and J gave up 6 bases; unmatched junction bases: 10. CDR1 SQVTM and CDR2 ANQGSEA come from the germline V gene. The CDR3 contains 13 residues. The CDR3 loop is CSVPGQVTSEQYF. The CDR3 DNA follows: TGCAGCGTCCCGGGACAGGTGACTTCCGAGCAGTACTTC.

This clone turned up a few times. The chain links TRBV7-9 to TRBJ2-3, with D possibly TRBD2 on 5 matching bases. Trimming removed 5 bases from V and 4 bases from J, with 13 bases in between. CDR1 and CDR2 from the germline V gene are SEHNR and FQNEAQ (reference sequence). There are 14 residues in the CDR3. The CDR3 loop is CASSPALVPDTQYF. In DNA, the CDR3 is TGTGCCAGCAGCCCGGCACTAGTGCCAGATACGCAGTATTTT. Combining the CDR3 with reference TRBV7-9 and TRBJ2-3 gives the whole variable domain DTGVSQNPRHKITKRGQNVTFRCDPISEHNRLYWYRQTLGQGPEFLTYFQNEAQLEKSRLLSDRFSAERPKGSFSTLEIQRTEQGDSAMYLCASSPALVPDTQYFGPGTRLTVL.

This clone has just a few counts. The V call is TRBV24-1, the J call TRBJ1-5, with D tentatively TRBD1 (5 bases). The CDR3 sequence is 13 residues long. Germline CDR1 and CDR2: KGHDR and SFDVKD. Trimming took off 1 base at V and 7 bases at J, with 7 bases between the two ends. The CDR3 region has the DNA TGTGCCACCAGTGATTTAGGGGAACAGCCCCAGCATTTT. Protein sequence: CATSDLGEQPQHF.

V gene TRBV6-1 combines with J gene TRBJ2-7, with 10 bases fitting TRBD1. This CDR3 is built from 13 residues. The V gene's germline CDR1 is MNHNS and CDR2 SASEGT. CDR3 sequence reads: CASSEQDRGSTRV. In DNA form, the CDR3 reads TGTGCCAGCAGTGAACAGGACAGGGGGAGTACAAGGGTC.

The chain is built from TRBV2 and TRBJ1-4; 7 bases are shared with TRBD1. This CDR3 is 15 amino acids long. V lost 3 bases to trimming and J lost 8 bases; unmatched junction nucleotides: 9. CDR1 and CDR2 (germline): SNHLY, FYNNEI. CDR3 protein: CASSEFRQGQEKLFF. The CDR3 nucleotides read TGTGCCAGCAGTGAGTTTAGACAGGGTCAAGAAAAACTGTTTTTT.

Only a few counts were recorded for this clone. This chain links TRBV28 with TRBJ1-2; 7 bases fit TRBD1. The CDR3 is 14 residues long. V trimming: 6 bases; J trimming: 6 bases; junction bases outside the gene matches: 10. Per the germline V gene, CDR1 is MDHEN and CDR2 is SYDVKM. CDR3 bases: TGTGCCAGCAGCCTTCCACGACAGGGCAATGGCTACACCTTC. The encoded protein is CASSLPRQGNGYTF.

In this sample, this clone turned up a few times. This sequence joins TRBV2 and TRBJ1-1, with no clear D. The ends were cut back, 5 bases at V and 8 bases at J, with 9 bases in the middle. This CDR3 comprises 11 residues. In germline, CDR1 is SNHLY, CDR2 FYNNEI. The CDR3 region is CASSYPQEAFF. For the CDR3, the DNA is TGTGCCAGCAGTTATCCGCAGGAAGCTTTCTTT.

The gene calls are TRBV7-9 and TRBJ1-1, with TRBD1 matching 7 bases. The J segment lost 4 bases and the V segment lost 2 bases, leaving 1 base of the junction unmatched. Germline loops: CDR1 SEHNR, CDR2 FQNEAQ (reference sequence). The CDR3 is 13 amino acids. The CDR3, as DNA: TGTGCCAGCAGCTTATCAGGGGGCACTGAAGCTTTCTTT. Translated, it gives CASSLSGGTEAFF.

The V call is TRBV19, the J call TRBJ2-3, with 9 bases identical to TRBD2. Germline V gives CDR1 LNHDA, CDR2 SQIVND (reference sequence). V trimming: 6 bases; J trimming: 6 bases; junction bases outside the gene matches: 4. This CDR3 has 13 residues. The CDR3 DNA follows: TGTGCCAGTAGCCCGGCGGGGGGGGATACGCAGTATTTT. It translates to CASSPAGGDTQYF.

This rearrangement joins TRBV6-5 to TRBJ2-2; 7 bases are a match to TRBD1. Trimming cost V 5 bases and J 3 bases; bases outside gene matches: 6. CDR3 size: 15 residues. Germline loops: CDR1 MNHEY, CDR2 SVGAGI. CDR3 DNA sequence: TGTGCCAGCAGTCCCCTGGACAGGCACACCGGGGAGCTGTTTTTT. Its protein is CASSPLDRHTGELFF.